These 27 T cell receptor beta chains originate from one sample sequenced in a study of blood T cell repertoires in COVID-19. Assay: immunoSEQ multiplex PCR; the TCRdb copy retains only in-frame clones and omits some. The sample yields about 140,000 clones, roughly 80% seen once. The sample comprised peripheral blood. These receptors were collected from a man between 50 and 59 years old with acute or convalescent COVID-19.

This rearrangement joins TRBV23-1 to TRBJ2-5, with D unresolved. TRBV23-1 is noted as an ORF with a role that remains uncertain. CDR3 size: 16 residues. Trimming cost V 3 bases and J 0 bases, with 14 bases left between them. CDR3 bases: TGCGCCAGCAGTCACCTCGACTGCCAGTACCAAGAGACCCAGTACTTC. Its translation is CASSHLDCQYQETQYF.

To note about this clone: Other nucleotide sequences from this sample produce the same CDR3. The chain carries TRBV2 and TRBJ2-5, with TRBD2 identical over 8 bases. Germline trimming cut 8 bases from V and 0 bases from J; bases unmatched to any gene: 11. The CDR3 totals 16 residues. Germline V gene data show CDR1 as SNHLY and CDR2 as FYNNEI. The CDR3 nucleotides read TGTGCCAGCTCCAAGGGTACGGGGGGGTACCAAGAGACCCAGTACTTC. This translates into CASSKGTGGYQETQYF.

The CDR3 spells CSFRRNTEAFF. CDR3 sequence (DNA): TGCAGCTTCCGCAGGAACACTGAAGCTTTCTTT. The V gene is TRBV29-1, the J gene TRBJ1-1; D is unclear. Looked up from germline, CDR1 is SQVTM and CDR2 is ANQGSEA. This CDR3 has 11 residues. The ends were cut back, 8 bases at V and 1 base at J, with 8 bases in the middle. The full variable domain, in which reference TRBV29-1 and TRBJ1-1 provide the parts outside the CDR3, is SAVISQKPSRDICQRGTSLTIQCQVDSQVTMMFWYRQQPGQSLTLIATANQGSEATYESGFVIDKFPISRPNLTFSTLTVSNMSPEDSSIYLCSFRRNTEAFFGQGTRLTVV.

This chain links TRBV19 with TRBJ2-2, with 9 bases aligning to TRBD2. CDR3 size: 15 residues. Germline CDR1 LNHDA, CDR2 SQIVND (reference sequence). After removal of 10 bases from V and 6 bases from J, the junction contained 12 bases not matched to a gene. CDR3 in amino acids: CATKDGSGGAGELFF. CDR3 coding DNA: TGTGCCACTAAGGATGGTAGCGGGGGTGCCGGGGAGCTGTTTTTT.

This chain uses TRBV7-8 with TRBJ2-3; tentative D call: TRBD2 (6 bases). CDR1 and CDR2 from the germline V gene are SGHVS and FQNEAQ. The CDR3 contains 20 residues. Trimming left V 5 bases short and J 2 bases short, with 29 bases between. This CDR3 is CASSTRGFKGTSSFTDTQYF. The CDR3 DNA sequence: TGTGCCAGCAGCACCAGAGGGTTTAAGGGCACTAGCTCTTTCACAGATACGCAGTATTTT.

The rearrangement joins TRBV30 to TRBJ1-2; 9 positions agree with TRBD1. Looked up from germline, CDR1 is GTSNPN and CDR2 is SVGIG (reference sequence). The CDR3 is 14 amino acids. V lost 0 bases, J lost 4 bases, and 3 bases stayed unmatched. CDR3 DNA: TGTGCCTGGAGTGTACAGGGGGCACGCTATGGCTACACCTTC. This translates into CAWSVQGARYGYTF.

The chain is built from TRBV6-5 and TRBJ1-1, with a possible D match to TRBD1 (5 bases). Germline V gene data show CDR1 as MNHEY and CDR2 as SVGAGI. This CDR3 spans 12 amino acids. The V end was cut by 4 bases, the J end by 7 bases, with 10 bases between. The CDR3 here is CASSSPTGEAFF. As DNA, the CDR3 is TGTGCCAGCAGTTCCCCAACAGGTGAAGCTTTCTTT.

V usage is TRBV10-3 and J usage is TRBJ2-7; TRBD2 matches at 10 bases. CDR1 is ENHRY and CDR2 is SYGVKD in the germline V gene. CDR3 length equals 16 residues. Trimming cost V 0 bases and J 6 bases; bases outside gene matches: 8. CDR3 amino acids: CAISESGSGGSLEQYF. The DNA for the CDR3 is TGTGCCATCAGTGAGTCGGGTAGCGGGGGGTCTCTCGAGCAGTACTTC.

The V and J genes are TRBV10-3 and TRBJ2-7; TRBD2 agrees at 11 bases. This CDR3 has 14 amino acids. CDR1 is ENHRY, CDR2 SYGVKD, per germline. V lost 3 bases, J lost 5 bases, and 3 bases stayed unmatched. This CDR3 reads CAISDPGLADEQYV. The CDR3 DNA follows: TGTGCCATCAGTGATCCGGGACTAGCGGACGAGCAGTACGTC.

As regards this clone: A junction boundary mismatches the germline segment, possibly from a read error. The chain combines TRBV7-9 with TRBJ1-2, with D tentatively TRBD1 (5 bases). This CDR3 has 12 residues. CDR1 and CDR2 (germline): SEHNR, FQNEAQ (reference sequence). The CDR3 DNA sequence: TGTGCCAGCAGCTTAACGTCCGACAGCCCGGCCTTC. Its protein is CASSLTSDSPAF.

This clone was seen a handful of times. The chain employs TRBV5-1 and TRBJ1-5, with a weak D call TRBD1 (5 bases). The CDR3 is made up of 13 amino acids. Looked up from germline, CDR1 is SGHRS and CDR2 is YFSETQ. Trimming removed 4 bases at V and 3 bases at J, with 8 bases between. The CDR3 is CASSADINQPQHF. The CDR3 nucleotides read TGCGCCAGCAGCGCGGACATCAATCAGCCCCAGCATTTT.

This clone has more than one count but fewer than ten. V gene TRBV2 combines with J gene TRBJ1-1, with D possibly being TRBD1 (5 bases). Trimming cost V 2 bases and J 1 base, with 8 bases left between them. CDR1 and CDR2 (germline): SNHLY, FYNNEI. This CDR3 region has 14 residues. The CDR3 DNA reads TGTGCCAGCAGTGAATGGGGGGAGAACACTGAAGCTTTCTTT. Residues: CASSEWGENTEAFF.

This clone occurred once. The CDR3 sequence: CASSFDSGGGYEQYV. CDR3 nucleotides: TGTGCCAGCAGCTTCGATAGCGGGGGGGGTTACGAGCAGTACGTC. The rearrangement links TRBV7-2 to TRBJ2-7, with 11 positions matching TRBD2. The germline CDR1 and CDR2 sequences are SGHTA and FQGNSA. Trimming cost V 3 bases and J 4 bases; bases outside gene matches: 5. This CDR3 has 15 amino acids.

The chain joins TRBV6-1 to TRBJ1-5; D is perhaps TRBD1 (5 bases). The CDR3 is 14 residues long. Germline CDR1 and CDR2: MNHNS and SASEGT. Trimming removed 3 bases from V and 4 bases from J, with 10 bases in between. The CDR3 nucleotides are TGTGCCAGCAGTGACAGGGTTGGGAATCAGCCCCAGCATTTT. Amino acids: CASSDRVGNQPQHF.

This clone has only one observation. The rearrangement links TRBV2 to TRBJ1-1, with a weak D call TRBD1 (6 bases). With 0 bases removed from V and 5 bases from J, the gap between germline ends came to 16 bases. Germline V gene sequence: CDR1 SNHLY, CDR2 FYNNEI. The CDR3 loop spans 16 amino acids. The chain's CDR3 is CASSEAGGARSTEAFF. The DNA for the CDR3 is TGTGCCAGCAGTGAAGCTGGGGGGGCGCGTAGTACTGAAGCTTTCTTT.

The chain combines TRBV3-1 (or the pseudogene TRBV3-2) with TRBJ2-7; 9 nucleotides align to TRBD1. This CDR3 has 14 residues. The V gene's germline CDR1 is LGHDT and CDR2 YNNKEL (reference sequence). The ends lost 4 bases at V and 6 bases at J; junction bases unmatched: 7. Here the CDR3 reads CASSLAGQGGEQYF. The CDR3 DNA reads as TGTGCCAGCAGCCTTGCGGGACAGGGCGGCGAGCAGTACTTC.

The CDR3 region is CASSSPAHWTEAFF. The CDR3 DNA sequence: TGTGCCAGCAGCTCTCCTGCTCACTGGACTGAAGCTTTCTTT. The rearrangement joins TRBV5-4 to TRBJ1-1; no definite D call. In germline, CDR1 is SGHNT, CDR2 YYREEE (reference sequence). Trimming removed 3 bases at V and 5 bases at J, with 14 bases between. This CDR3 spans 14 amino acids.

V usage is TRBV6-8 and J usage is TRBJ1-4, with D maybe TRBD1 (6 bases). The CDR3 covers 14 residues. Looked up from germline, CDR1 is MNHGY and CDR2 is SAAAGT. V dropped 5 bases and J dropped 6 bases, with 13 bases sitting between them. The CDR3 sequence is CASSSHRVDEKLFF. In DNA form, the CDR3 reads TGTGCCAGCAGTAGTCACAGGGTTGATGAAAAACTGTTTTTT.

The rearrangement links TRBV2 to TRBJ1-5, with 7 bases aligning to TRBD1. The CDR3 runs to 14 residues. Germline V gene sequence: CDR1 SNHLY, CDR2 FYNNEI. Trimming took 8 bases from V and 0 from J; bases not matched to a gene: 4. CDR3 in DNA: TGTGCCAGCGGGACAGTTTATAGCAATCAGCCCCAGCATTTT. This gives the protein CASGTVYSNQPQHF.

The CDR3, as DNA: TGTGCCAGTATCCCCCGAAAGGAGGGCCCTGAAGCTTTCTTT. Translation: CASIPRKEGPEAFF. The V call is TRBV19, the J call TRBJ1-1; D is undetermined. The CDR3 has 14 amino acids. The V gene lost 7 bases and the J gene lost 6 bases, with 18 bases spanning the gap. Per germline, CDR1 LNHDA and CDR2 SQIVND (reference sequence).

The chain recombines TRBV6-2 or TRBV6-3 with TRBJ2-6; no clear D gene. The CDR3 runs 16 residues. V was trimmed by 6 bases and J by 2 bases, leaving 14 bases between them. Per germline, CDR1 MNHEY and CDR2 SVGEGT. This chain's CDR3 is CASRYTPAAGANVLTF. CDR3 in DNA: TGTGCCAGCAGGTACACACCGGCGGCTGGGGCCAACGTCCTGACTTTC.

The CDR3 DNA is TGTGCCAGTAGTAAGACAGGCGTCGGACCTGAAGCTTTCTTT. It codes for CASSKTGVGPEAFF. The genes are TRBV19 and TRBJ1-1; tentatively, D is TRBD1 (6 bases). This CDR3 is built from 14 residues. CDR1 is LNHDA and CDR2 is SQIVND in the germline V gene (reference sequence). The V end was cut by 4 bases, the J end by 6 bases, with 15 bases between. The full variable domain, its missing parts supplied by reference TRBV19 and TRBJ1-1, is DGGITQSPKYLFRKEGQNVTLSCEQNLNHDAMYWYRQDPGQGLRLIYYSQIVNDFQKGDIAEGYSVSREKKESFPLTVTSAQKNPTAFYLCASSKTGVGPEAFFGQGTRLTVV.

This clone was seen a single time. The rearrangement links TRBV7-6 to TRBJ1-5; 10 bases agree with TRBD1. Per germline, CDR1 SGHVS and CDR2 FNYEAQ. CDR3 length: 16 amino acids. V dropped 4 bases and J dropped 2; count of bases not matched to a gene: 5. The CDR3 region is CASSSSGTGGNQPQHF. The DNA of the CDR3 is TGTGCCAGCAGCTCCTCAGGGACAGGGGGCAATCAGCCCCAGCATTTT.

The V call is TRBV6-6, the J call TRBJ1-5; D call uncertain. The CDR3 has 12 residues. CDR1 and CDR2 (germline): MNHNY, SVGAGI (reference sequence). The CDR3 is CAGGGGNQPQHF. As DNA, the CDR3 is TGTGCGGGAGGAGGCGGCAATCAGCCCCAGCATTTT.

This sequence joins TRBV9 and TRBJ2-7; 9 bases map to TRBD1. This CDR3 region has 16 residues. V shed 4 bases and J 2 bases; nucleotides not matched to a gene: 10. CDR1 is SGDLS and CDR2 is YYNGEE in the germline V gene. The CDR3 DNA reads TGTGCCAGCAGCCCCAAGAACCGGGACAGGGCCTACGAGCAGTACTTC. Translation: CASSPKNRDRAYEQYF.

The rearrangement joins TRBV14 to TRBJ1-6, with D possibly TRBD1 on 5 matching bases. Germline assignment: CDR1 SGHDN and CDR2 FVKESK. The length of the CDR3 is 16 residues. The ends were cut back, 0 bases at V and 7 bases at J, with 13 bases in the middle. CDR3: CASSQDGPGPNSPLHF. The CDR3 DNA is TGTGCCAGCAGCCAAGATGGTCCAGGGCCCAATTCACCCCTCCACTTT.

This clone has a single count. The CDR3 sequence is CASSVAGSGGLTDTQYF. Written as DNA, the CDR3 is TGTGCCAGCAGCGTAGCGGGTAGCGGGGGCCTCACAGATACGCAGTATTTT. The chain joins TRBV9 to TRBJ2-3; TRBD2 agrees at 9 bases. The CDR3 runs to 17 residues. V lost 0 bases to trimming and J lost 2 bases; unmatched junction nucleotides: 7. Germline assignment: CDR1 SGDLS and CDR2 YYNGEE.